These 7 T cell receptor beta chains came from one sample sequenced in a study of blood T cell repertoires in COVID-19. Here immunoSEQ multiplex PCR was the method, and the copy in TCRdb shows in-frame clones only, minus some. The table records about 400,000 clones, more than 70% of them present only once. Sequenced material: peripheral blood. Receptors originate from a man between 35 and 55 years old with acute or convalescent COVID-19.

The CDR3 sequence is CASSVQPGAGELFF. CDR3 in DNA: TGTGCCAGCAGCGTCCAGCCGGGGGCCGGGGAGCTGTTTTTT. V usage is TRBV25-1 and J usage is TRBJ2-2; TRBD2 is a possible D gene (6 bases). V lost 6 bases and J lost 6, with 14 bases in between. In germline, CDR1 is MGHDK, CDR2 SYGVNS. The CDR3 has 14 amino acids.

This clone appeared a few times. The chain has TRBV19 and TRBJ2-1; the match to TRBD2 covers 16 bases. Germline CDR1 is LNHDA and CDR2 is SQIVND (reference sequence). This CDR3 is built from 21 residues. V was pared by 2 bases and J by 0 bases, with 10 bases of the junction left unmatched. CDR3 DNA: TGTGCCAGTAGTATATCCGGGACTAGCGGGAGGGCTGGGGGCTCCTACAATGAGCAGTTCTTC. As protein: CASSISGTSGRAGGSYNEQFF.

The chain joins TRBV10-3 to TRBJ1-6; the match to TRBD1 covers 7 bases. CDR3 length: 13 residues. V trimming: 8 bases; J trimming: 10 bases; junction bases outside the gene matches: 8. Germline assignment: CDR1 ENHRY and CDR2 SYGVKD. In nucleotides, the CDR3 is TGTGCCATCCGAACAGGGGAAAACTCACCCCTCCACTTT. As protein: CAIRTGENSPLHF.

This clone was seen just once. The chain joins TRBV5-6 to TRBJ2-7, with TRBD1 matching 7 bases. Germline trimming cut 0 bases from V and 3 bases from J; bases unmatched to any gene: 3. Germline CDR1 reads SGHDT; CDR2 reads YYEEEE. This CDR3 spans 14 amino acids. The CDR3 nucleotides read TGTGCCAGCAGCTTGGCCGGGACAGTCTACGAGCAGTACTTC. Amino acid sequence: CASSLAGTVYEQYF.

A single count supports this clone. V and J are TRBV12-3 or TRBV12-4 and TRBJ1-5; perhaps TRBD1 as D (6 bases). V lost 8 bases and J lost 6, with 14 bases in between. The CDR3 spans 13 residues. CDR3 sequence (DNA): TGTGCCAGCCTGCAGGGGTTGGGTCAGCCCCAGCATTTT. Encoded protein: CASLQGLGQPQHF.

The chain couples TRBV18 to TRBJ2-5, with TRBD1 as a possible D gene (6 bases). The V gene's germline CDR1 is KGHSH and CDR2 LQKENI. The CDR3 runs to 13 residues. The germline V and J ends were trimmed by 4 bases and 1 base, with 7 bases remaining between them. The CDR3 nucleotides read TGTGCCAGCTCACGAGGGGGCCAAGAGACCCAGTACTTC. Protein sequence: CASSRGGQETQYF.

CDR3 in amino acids: CASSLTPSGNEKLFF. Here the CDR3 DNA reads TGTGCCAGCAGTTTAACCCCCTCGGGGAATGAAAAACTGTTTTTT. The genes are TRBV27 and TRBJ1-4; D gene unclear. This CDR3 contains 15 residues. Germline CDR1 is MNHEY and CDR2 is SMNVEV (reference sequence). The ends were cut back, 2 bases at V and 5 bases at J, with 12 bases in the middle.